Following are 17 T cell receptor beta chains from one sample sequenced in a study of T-cell memory formation after mild COVID-19. Via MiXCR, TCRdb re-called the 5' RACE reads, giving one row per CDR3 protein. In the table there are approximately 98,000 distinct CDR3 sequences, 15% to 20% of which are singletons. Sequenced material: PBMCs or a T cell subset sorted from them (not recorded which). These receptors were collected from a man younger than 35 who had mild COVID-19 (a few samples of this study predate the infection). Cell type and time point are not known.

The chain couples TRBV11-2 to TRBJ2-7, with D possibly TRBD2 on 6 matching bases. Per germline, CDR1 SGHAT and CDR2 FQNNGV. The CDR3 loop spans 15 amino acids. V was cut by 7 bases and J by 4 bases, with 20 bases left in between. CDR3 in DNA: TGTGCCAGCACTCCCGCCCGGGACTCAAGTTACGAGCAGTACTTC. It codes for CASTPARDSSYEQYF.

This clonotype was observed a few times. The chain combines TRBV7-2 with TRBJ1-1, with unresolved D. The CDR3 is 13 residues long. Trimming cost V 10 bases and J 6 bases, with 18 bases left between them. CDR1 and CDR2 (germline): SGHTA, FQGNSA. The CDR3 sequence is CAIGGRVWPEAFF. For the CDR3, the DNA is TGTGCCATCGGCGGGAGGGTTTGGCCTGAAGCTTTCTTT.

The chain is built from TRBV7-3 and TRBJ2-3; 10 bases are a match to TRBD2. CDR3 length: 17 amino acids. V was clipped by 5 bases and J by 2 bases; unmatched bases: 10. Germline assignment: CDR1 SGHTA and CDR2 FQGTGA. CDR3 protein: CASSRPSGGSATDTQYF. The CDR3 region has the DNA TGTGCCAGCAGCCGACCTAGCGGGGGCTCCGCCACAGATACGCAGTATTTT.

This rearrangement joins TRBV6-6 to TRBJ2-3; D call uncertain. V was trimmed by 6 bases and J by 2 bases, leaving 9 bases between them. Germline lookup yields CDR1 MNHNY and CDR2 SVGAGI (reference sequence). There are 13 residues in the CDR3. The CDR3 loop is CASRWTTTDTQYF. The CDR3 DNA is TGTGCCAGCAGGTGGACGACCACAGATACGCAGTATTTT.

The J gene is TRBJ2-7, the V gene TRBV12-3 or TRBV12-4; D is unclear. With 3 bases removed from V and 3 bases from J, the gap between germline ends came to 3 bases. The CDR3 runs to 11 residues. The CDR3 DNA reads as TGTGCCAGCAGTTTGGGCTACGAGCAGTACGTC. Translation: CASSLGYEQYV.

V and J are TRBV4-1 and TRBJ1-2, with D hard to call. V was clipped by 4 bases and J by 2 bases, with 11 bases between them. The CDR3 has 14 residues. Germline CDR1 is MGHRA and CDR2 is YSYEKL. This CDR3 is CASSRDPGNYGYTF. Written as DNA, the CDR3 is TGCGCCAGCAGCCGAGATCCGGGCAACTATGGCTACACCTTC.

This rearrangement joins TRBV20-1 to TRBJ1-1; TRBD1 aligns across 7 bases. CDR1 and CDR2 from the germline V gene are DFQATT and SNEGSKA (reference sequence). After removal of 0 bases from V and 3 bases from J, the junction contained 4 bases not matched to a gene. There are 14 residues in the CDR3. CDR3 sequence: CSAREAQGYTEAFF. CDR3 nucleotide sequence: TGCAGTGCTAGAGAGGCACAGGGGTACACTGAAGCTTTCTTT.

The rearrangement uses TRBV4-3 and TRBJ2-7; possible D gene TRBD2, 6 bases. Germline CDR1 LGHNA, CDR2 YSLEER. V shed 5 bases and J shed 6 bases, with 14 bases lying between them. This CDR3 comprises 13 residues. The CDR3 DNA reads TGCGCCAGCAGCGCCCAAACTAGCTTCGAGCAGTACTTC. This gives the protein CASSAQTSFEQYF.

CDR3 protein: CASSVDRGVNEQFF. CDR3 DNA sequence: TGTGCCAGCAGTGTTGACCGAGGGGTCAATGAGCAGTTCTTC. The genes are TRBV2 and TRBJ2-1, with D perhaps being TRBD1 or TRBD2 (5 bases each). This CDR3 has 14 residues. Germline values: CDR1 SNHLY, CDR2 FYNNEI. Trimming left V 4 bases short and J 6 bases short, with 13 bases between.

The chain uses TRBV7-2 and TRBJ1-4, with unresolved D. Trimming shortened V by 3 bases and J by 0 bases, and 5 bases separated the two germline ends. This CDR3 comprises 14 residues. Germline values: CDR1 SGHTA, CDR2 FQGNSA. The CDR3 DNA sequence: TGTGCCAGCAGCTTCGGTGCAACTAATGAAAAACTGTTTTTT. It codes for CASSFGATNEKLFF. Supplemented by reference TRBV7-2 and TRBJ1-4, the full variable domain reads GAGVSQSPSNKVTEKGKDVELRCDPISGHTALYWYRQSLGQGLEFLIYFQGNSAPDKSGLPSDRFSAERTGGSVSTLTIQRTQQEDSAVYLCASSFGATNEKLFFGSGTQLSVL.

This clonotype came up once. This sequence joins TRBV21-1 and TRBJ1-5; no check of the table's D call, TRBD1, against the DNA was made. TRBV21-1 is a pseudogene segment. This CDR3 has 16 residues. CDR3 in amino acids: CASISLRDYSNQPQHF. As DNA, the CDR3 is TGTGCCAGCATCTCCCTGAGGGATTATAGCAATCAGCCCCAGCATTTT.

The chain joins TRBV2 to TRBJ2-3; D not resolved. The CDR3 consists of 12 residues. Germline CDR1 is SNHLY and CDR2 is FYNNEI. Trimming shortened V by 3 bases and J by 3 bases, and 4 bases separated the two germline ends. CDR3 in DNA: TGTGCCAGCAGTGACGAGACAGATACGCAGTATTTT. Residues: CASSDETDTQYF.

This sequence joins TRBV7-2 and TRBJ2-7; TRBD1 agrees at 7 bases. In germline, CDR1 is SGHTA, CDR2 FQGNSA. With V trimmed by 3 bases and J by 5 bases, 4 bases remained unmatched. This CDR3 comprises 13 residues. CDR3 coding DNA: TGTGCCAGCAGCTTCGACAGGGACCACGAGCAGTACGTC. Translated, it gives CASSFDRDHEQYV.

This rearrangement joins TRBV7-3 to TRBJ1-6; TRBD1 might be the D (5 bases). Trimming cost V 1 base and J 8 bases, with 9 bases left between them. The germline gives CDR1 SGHTA, CDR2 FQGTGA. The CDR3 covers 14 residues. CDR3 bases: TGTGCCAGCAGCTTAAGAGGGGAATATTCACCCCTCCACTTT. Translating it yields CASSLRGEYSPLHF.

The J gene is TRBJ2-3, the V gene TRBV7-3; 14 bases are shared with TRBD2. V trimming: 5 bases; J trimming: 6 bases; junction bases outside the gene matches: 10. Germline lookup yields CDR1 SGHTA and CDR2 FQGTGA. CDR3 length equals 17 residues. The CDR3, as DNA: TGTGCCAGCAGCCTGTCCGGGACTAGCGGGGGCATGGATACGCAGTATTTT. Its protein product is CASSLSGTSGGMDTQYF. Looking up the rest from reference TRBV7-3 and TRBJ2-3 gives the full variable domain: GAGVSQTPSNKVTEKGKYVELRCDPISGHTALYWYRQSLGQGPEFLIYFQGTGAADDSGLPNDRFFAVRPEGSVSTLKIQRTERGDSAVYLCASSLSGTSGGMDTQYFGPGTRLTVL.

This chain joins TRBV11-1 and TRBJ2-1, with TRBD2 matching 12 bases. Germline CDR1 is SGHAT and CDR2 is FQDESV (reference sequence). The CDR3 is 15 residues long. J was trimmed by 7 bases and V by 5 bases; bases with no gene match: 6. The DNA of the CDR3 is TGTGCCAGCAGCGACACTAGCGGGGGGCGGAATGAGCAGTTCTTC. It specifies CASSDTSGGRNEQFF.

This clonotype has only a few counts. The chain couples TRBV7-8 to TRBJ2-7; 7 bases line up with TRBD1. This CDR3 has 14 amino acids. The germline V gene encodes CDR1 SGHVS and CDR2 FQNEAQ. V gave up 5 bases and J gave up 6 bases; unmatched junction bases: 10. The CDR3 spells CASSSQGDGREQYV. For the CDR3, the DNA is TGTGCCAGCAGCAGTCAGGGGGACGGGCGCGAGCAGTACGTC.